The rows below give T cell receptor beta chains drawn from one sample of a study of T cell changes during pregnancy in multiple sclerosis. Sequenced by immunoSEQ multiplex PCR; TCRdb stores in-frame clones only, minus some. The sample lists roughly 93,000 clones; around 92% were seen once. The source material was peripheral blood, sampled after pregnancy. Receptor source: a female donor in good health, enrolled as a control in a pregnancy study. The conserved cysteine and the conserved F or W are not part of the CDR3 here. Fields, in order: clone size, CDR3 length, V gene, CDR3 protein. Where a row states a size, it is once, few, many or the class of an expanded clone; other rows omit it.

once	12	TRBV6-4	ASSEESSRNEQF
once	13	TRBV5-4	ASSLLSRVYNEQF
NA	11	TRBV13	ASSSRGPYEQY
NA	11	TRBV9	ASSAGTSQTQY
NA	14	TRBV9	ASSVDHRRSGNTIY
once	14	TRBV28	ASSSNGQGVNTEAF
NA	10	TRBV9	ASSAGTYEQY
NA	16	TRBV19	ASSRDRETLHIGQPQH
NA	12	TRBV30	AWNPLAGSDTQY
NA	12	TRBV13	ASRHRDRTYEQY
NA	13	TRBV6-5	ATYSGTASKETQY
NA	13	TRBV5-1	ASSLGASFREKLF
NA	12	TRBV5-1	ASETGGTYNEQF
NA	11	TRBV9	ASSALLSGIQY
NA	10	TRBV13	ASSSVVDTQY
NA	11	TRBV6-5	ASSDRGRSPLH
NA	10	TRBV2	ASIGRKGEQF
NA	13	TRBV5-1	ASSRVWTGSNEQY
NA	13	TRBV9	ASSATSARGNIQY
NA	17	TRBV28	ASSLSLARGGALAEKLF
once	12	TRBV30	AWNSGGGGQPQH
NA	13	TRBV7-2	ASSPQGTSGDEQY
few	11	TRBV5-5	ASSFAGLYEQY
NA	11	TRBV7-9	ASSPGNQETQY
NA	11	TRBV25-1	ASTSSYNSPLH
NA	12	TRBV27	ASSFIAGAGGYT
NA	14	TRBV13	ASSLGGSGRYYEQY
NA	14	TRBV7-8	ASSSSPGLRGQPQH
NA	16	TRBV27	ASSFVYWGAGTYNEQF
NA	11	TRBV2	ATTGTGRTEAF
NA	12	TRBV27	ASSLRGYNQPQH
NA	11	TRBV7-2	ASSSDPGGEQY
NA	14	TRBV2	ASTLGLGQGADTQY
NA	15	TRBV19	ASSMGQGGATNEKLF
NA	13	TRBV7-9	ASSLGGRGEETQY
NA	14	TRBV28	ASSSLTKVSSYEQY
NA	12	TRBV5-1	ASSIRTGVAEQY
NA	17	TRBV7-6	ASSPRLAGQGAGANVLT
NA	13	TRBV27	ASSLTRGHGNEQF
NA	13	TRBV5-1	ASQGTGTFNEKLF
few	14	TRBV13	ASGLDRGVMNTEAF